Sequencing of this T cell receptor (beta chain) was carried out in a study of T cell changes during pregnancy in multiple sclerosis. Trimming shortened V by 3 bases and J by 0 bases, and 6 bases separated the two germline ends. The germline CDR1 and CDR2 sequences are SGHTA and FQGNSA. The length of the CDR3 is 14 residues. Profiling relied on immunoSEQ multiplex PCR, and the TCRdb table lists in-frame clones only, not all of them. The sample records 60,000 to 95,000 clones, 80% to 95% being singletons. The receptor was derived from a female donor with multiple sclerosis, enrolled in a pregnancy study. This sequence joins TRBV7-2 and TRBJ1-5; weak D call: TRBD1 (5 bases). This material consisted of CD4+ T cells from peripheral blood mononuclear cells, taken before pregnancy. The CDR3 sequence is CASSLDISNQPQHF. CDR3 nucleotides: TGTGCCAGCAGCTTGGACATTAGCAATCAGCCCCAGCATTTT.